This TCR beta chain was obtained from a study of blood T cell repertoires in COVID-19 (dated by TCRdb to about 2020). Regarding the study in general: Recovered participants in ImmuneRACE Cohort 3 were defined as having two consecutive negative NP/OP PCR tests, clearance from a healthcare professional, or resolution of symptoms. The repertoires were released in a freely available public database meant as a resource for research on the immune response to SARS-CoV-2. Subjects who had been exposed to COVID-19, were actively infected with it, or had recovered from it provided the deeply sampled blood TCRbeta repertoires that made up the dataset. A de-identified subject ID, COVID-19 status, age in years and sex were almost always included in the sample metadata. Where available, HLA class I and class II types were obtained from metadata supplied by the sample provider rather than from assay-based typing. The prospective study material was composed of cDNA or gDNA derived from T cells, B-cell-depleted T cells, or PBMCs. Samples from collaborators originated in the United States, Italy and Spain and spanned both the acute and convalescent phases of COVID-19. Samples came from the ongoing ImmuneRACE study (first 160 participants) plus 1,254 subjects from 6 global collaborators.

TCRbeta CDR3 regions were amplified from genomic DNA by means of the immunoSEQ Assay, a bias-controlled multiplex PCR. Concerning the study's data processing: The number of nucleated cells in each sample was estimated from the amplification of reference gene primers within the assay. To quantify the absolute abundance of each unique TCRbeta CDR3 rearrangement, sequence reads were collapsed and filtered. For each sample, productive Simpson clonality was calculated as the square root of Simpson's diversity index across productive rearrangements. Held by TCRdb, this immuneACCESS table contains in-frame sequences only and omits some clones. Under half of the omission traces to an unresolved V gene where checked; the cause of the rest is unknown. Clonal size and the V and J genes are those of that table, whereas D and trimming came from the DNA. This sample gives over 130,000 clones in total; under 90% of them show up just once. The ten largest clones represent 3.9% of the sample.

Here is what the overall study found, with its caveats: The quantity of clinical and demographic metadata differed by source and by participant and was supplied without curation.

CDR1 and CDR2 were assigned from the germline V gene as SGHRS and YFSETQ. The CDR3 sequence holds 17 residues, the cysteine and phenylalanine included. Of all the DNA, just the CDR3 is kept, 51 bases in frame from base 1. V gives up 4 bases and J gives up 4 bases, and the segment between their germline ends measures 20 bases. As regards this clone: What antigen it recognizes has not been identified. Base quality data are lacking; no much larger clone is found one base away.

Participants in the prospective study were aged about 18 to 100 years, lived in under 30 United States geographic areas, and enrolled through a virtual design. Cohort assignment in the prospective study relied on participant-reported clinical history from a screening survey and a study questionnaire. In the prospective study, whole blood, serum and a nasopharyngeal or oropharyngeal swab were collected from each participant by mobile phlebotomists. Participants in the prospective study had the option to provide additional blood draws and questionnaires over a roughly two-month period. Before DNA extraction, blood samples from the prospective study were shipped at room temperature or frozen.

Sequencing was done on a sample of PBMCs or T cells enriched from blood (not recorded which). The chain joins TRBV5-1 to TRBJ1-4; the D gene is perhaps TRBD1, from 5 matching bases. The origin of this receptor is a man between 45 and 60 years old in a cohort exposed to, infected with or recovered from COVID-19 (not recorded which). The nucleotide sequence reads TGCGCCAGCAGCCCGCAGGGATCAACCTCCCTTAATGAAAAACTGTTTTTT. Translated, it gives CASSPQGSTSLNEKLFF.